The entry below describes one T cell receptor (beta chain). Its cognate antigen is unknown. CDR3 length: 14 residues. With 6 bases clipped from V and 1 base from J, the junction kept 5 bases outside the gene matches. Per germline, CDR1 MNHEY and CDR2 SMNVEV (reference sequence). The protocol was immunoSEQ multiplex PCR, while the TCRdb copy is restricted to in-frame clones and leaves out a portion. The sample holds tens of thousands of clones, about 81% seen once. These data belong to a study of T cells in localized non-small cell lung cancer. Findings and limits, study-wide: Clonality peaked in uninvolved adjacent lung rather than tumor.

This sequence joins TRBV27 and TRBJ2-7, with 8 nucleotides matching TRBD2. The material sequenced was peripheral blood, taken before any cancer treatment. This receptor was taken from a male donor aged 60 or over with stage II squamous cell lung carcinoma. The CDR3 DNA reads as TGTGCCAGCAGGGGGACTAGAGGATCCTACGAGCAGTACTTC. Its protein is CASRGTRGSYEQYF.